This T cell receptor (beta chain) was recovered during a study of cytomegalovirus exposure and HLA in healthy donors. Regarding the study as a whole: In vitro data verified three CMV-associated chains as specific for CMV antigens. Most observed TCR sequences were rare, whereas some public TCRs were detected in many donors.

Sequenced by immunoSEQ multiplex PCR; TCRdb stores in-frame clones only, minus some. The profile shows fewer than 200,000 clones, around nine tenths of them singletons. V lost 5 bases, J lost 5 bases, and 9 bases lay in between. The CDR3 consists of 12 residues. Germline CDR1 and CDR2: LNHNV and YYDKDF (reference sequence). This clone was detected once. Its antigen is as yet unknown. The sequence derives from a woman aged 25-40 years in good health and CMV-seronegative. The sample comprised PBMCs. The rearrangement uses TRBV15 and TRBJ1-1; no clear D. The CDR3: CATSPDKTEAFF. DNA for the CDR3: TGTGCCACCAGCCCCGACAAGACTGAAGCTTTCTTT. Drawing the rest from reference TRBV15 and TRBJ1-1, the complete variable domain is DAMVIQNPRYQVTQFGKPVTLSCSQTLNHNVMYWYQQKSSQAPKLLFHYYDKDFNNEADTPDNFQSRRPNTSFCFLDIRSPGLGDTAMYLCATSPDKTEAFFGQGTRLTVV.